The rows below give T cell receptor beta chains drawn from one sample of a study of shared T cell receptors in the human thymus. TCRdb keeps only in-frame clones here, not all; method: immunoSEQ multiplex PCR. The profile shows about 610,000 clones, more than 75% of them singletons. This sample was shared with a second study, whose subject was human thymus T cells.

Material for sequencing was thymocytes. The receptor set was obtained from a boy under three years old with a congenital heart defect. Both conserved end residues are part of each CDR3. Each record gives: J gene, V gene, CDR3 protein.

J: TRBJ2-1; V: TRBV29-1; CDR3: CSVEGPTRDRGVNEQFF
J: TRBJ2-3; V: TRBV29-1; CDR3: CSVEGGEVRDTQYF
J: TRBJ1-1; V: TRBV12-5; CDR3: CASGTSTDPALPTEAFF
J: TRBJ2-7; V: TRBV7-9; CDR3: CASSLDNQNYEQYF
J: TRBJ1-3; V: TRBV27; CDR3: CASKGTGGRERRNTIYF
J: TRBJ1-1; V: TRBV30; CDR3: CAWSLRGDTEAFF
J: TRBJ2-3; V: TRBV9; CDR3: CASSPSGGAPYTQYF
J: TRBJ2-2; V: TRBV18; CDR3: CASSPRPLAGGPGNTGELFF
J: TRBJ2-3; V: TRBV7-6; CDR3: CASSSKRADTQYF
J: TRBJ2-1; V: TRBV11-2; CDR3: CASSLGATSGNNEQFF
J: TRBJ2-2; V: TRBV30; CDR3: CAWRTGGGTGELFF
J: TRBJ2-7; V: TRBV7-3; CDR3: CASSLLQGTRYEQYF
J: TRBJ1-1; V: TRBV4-3; CDR3: CASSQDLGSRGLLNTEAFF
J: TRBJ2-7; V: TRBV7-9; CDR3: CASSPPTPRDRPQDEQYF
J: TRBJ2-3; V: TRBV27; CDR3: CASSPKRGTSTDTQYF
J: TRBJ2-5; V: TRBV19; CDR3: CASSPQPDSMGETQYF
J: TRBJ2-1; V: TRBV10-1; CDR3: CASSESRLAGSYNEQFF
J: TRBJ2-3; V: TRBV28; CDR3: CASSPERQPLVTQYF
J: TRBJ2-1; V: TRBV18; CDR3: CASSPRLAGDHNEQFF
J: TRBJ2-2; V: TRBV6-1; CDR3: CASGRRDGELFF
J: TRBJ2-7; V: TRBV29-1; CDR3: CSVVGSRGEQYF
J: TRBJ1-2; V: TRBV11-2; CDR3: CASSLDISGAYGYTF
J: TRBJ2-7; V: TRBV29-1; CDR3: CSIMTGGYEQYF
J: TRBJ2-7; V: TRBV27; CDR3: CASSLRRMGGYHEQYF
J: TRBJ2-3; V: TRBV7-2; CDR3: CASSFPGITDTQYF
J: TRBJ1-5; V: TRBV19; CDR3: CASSIFGRGAEQPQHF
J: TRBJ2-1; V: TRBV5-6; CDR3: CASSHDRGLGNEQFF
J: TRBJ2-1; V: TRBV4-2; CDR3: CASSQGSRGGPSDEQFF